Shown below are 9 T cell receptor beta chains from a single sample sequenced in a study of blood T cell repertoires in COVID-19. Only in-frame clones appear in the TCRdb table, and some are missing; sequencing was by immunoSEQ multiplex PCR. The sample includes about 480,000 clones, 85% to 90% of them seen just once. Sequencing was carried out using peripheral blood. These receptor sequences come from a woman aged 50 to 60 with COVID-19, enrolled during active disease.

The chain combines TRBV30 with TRBJ2-7, with 8 positions matching TRBD1. After removal of 5 bases from V and 0 bases from J, the junction contained 9 bases not matched to a gene. The CDR3 runs 15 residues. From germline, CDR1 is GTSNPN and CDR2 SVGIG (reference sequence). CDR3 in amino acids: CAWERQGKPSYEQYF. CDR3 coding DNA: TGTGCCTGGGAGAGACAGGGGAAGCCCTCCTACGAGCAGTACTTC. The full variable domain, with the rest looked up from reference TRBV30 and TRBJ2-7, is SQTIHQWPATLVQPVGSPLSLECTVEGTSNPNLYWYRQAAGRGLQLLFYSVGIGQISSEVPQNLSASRPQDRQFILSSKKLLLSDSGFYLCAWERQGKPSYEQYFGPGTRLTVT.

The V call is TRBV7-9, the J call TRBJ2-3, with D perhaps matching TRBD1 (7 bases). Germline CDR1 and CDR2: SEHNR and FQNEAQ (reference sequence). The CDR3 runs to 14 residues. The germline V and J ends were trimmed by 8 bases and 5 bases, with 17 bases remaining between them. The CDR3 region is CASDGAQGGDTQYF. In DNA, the CDR3 is TGTGCCAGCGATGGGGCCCAGGGGGGAGATACGCAGTATTTT.

The chain joins TRBV10-2 to TRBJ2-7; TRBD1 might be the D (5 bases). This CDR3 has 15 residues. CDR1 and CDR2 (germline): WSHSY, SAAADI. V shed 8 bases and J shed 6 bases, with 23 bases lying between them. The CDR3 is CASRQRAGSFGEQYF. CDR3 bases: TGCGCCAGCCGCCAAAGGGCAGGGTCGTTTGGCGAGCAGTACTTC.

The chain combines TRBV3-1 (or the pseudogene TRBV3-2) with TRBJ1-2, with D possibly matching TRBD1 (5 bases). CDR3 length: 15 residues. Germline V gene data show CDR1 as LGHDT and CDR2 as YNNKEL (reference sequence). Trimming took off 6 bases at V and 5 bases at J, with 19 bases between the two ends. The CDR3 loop reads CASSLNSQAGYGYTF. CDR3 nucleotides: TGTGCCAGCAGTCTCAATTCACAGGCCGGATATGGCTACACCTTC.

In DNA form, the CDR3 reads TGTGCCAGCAGTTTATTTTTGGGGGCGCGGGCTTTCTTT. It encodes CASSLFLGARAFF. V gene TRBV28 combines with J gene TRBJ1-1, with D possibly being TRBD1 (6 bases). The germline V gene encodes CDR1 MDHEN and CDR2 SYDVKM. This CDR3 is 13 amino acids long. Trimming cost V 1 base and J 11 bases, with 14 bases left between them.

The chain carries TRBV12-3 or TRBV12-4 and TRBJ1-5, with no clear D. V lost 2 bases, J lost 7 bases, and 6 bases lay in between. The CDR3 extends over 12 amino acids. This CDR3 reads CASSLREQPQHF. The CDR3, as DNA: TGTGCCAGCAGTTTAAGGGAGCAGCCCCAGCATTTT.

The rearrangement joins TRBV6-2 or TRBV6-3 to TRBJ2-3; TRBD2 matches 10 bases. The germline V gene encodes CDR1 MNHEY and CDR2 SVGEGT. The CDR3 sequence is 15 residues long. The ends lost 2 bases at V and 5 bases at J; junction bases unmatched: 4. This CDR3 reads CASSYRLAGEDTQYF. The DNA for the CDR3 is TGTGCCAGCAGTTACAGGCTAGCGGGGGAAGATACGCAGTATTTT.

This CDR3 is CASSPGTATYEQYF. In DNA form, the CDR3 reads TGTGCCAGCAGCCCGGGGACTGCCACTTACGAGCAGTACTTC. The chain joins TRBV7-2 to TRBJ2-7; the D gene is possibly TRBD2 (6 bases). Germline CDR1 reads SGHTA; CDR2 reads FQGNSA. The CDR3 runs to 14 residues. Trimming stripped 5 bases from V and 4 bases from J, with 15 bases between.

This chain joins TRBV5-1 and TRBJ1-1; perhaps TRBD1 as D (5 bases). Germline CDR1 and CDR2: SGHRS and YFSETQ. V was pared by 5 bases and J by 8 bases, with 13 bases between. The CDR3 contains 12 residues. The CDR3 loop is CASSLPGDEAFF. CDR3 in DNA: TGCGCCAGCAGTCTACCGGGGGACGAAGCTTTCTTT. The full variable domain, its missing parts supplied by reference TRBV5-1 and TRBJ1-1, is KAGVTQTPRYLIKTRGQQVTLSCSPISGHRSVSWYQQTPGQGLQFLFEYFSETQRNKGNFPGRFSGRQFSNSRSEMNVSTLELGDSALYLCASSLPGDEAFFGQGTRLTVV.